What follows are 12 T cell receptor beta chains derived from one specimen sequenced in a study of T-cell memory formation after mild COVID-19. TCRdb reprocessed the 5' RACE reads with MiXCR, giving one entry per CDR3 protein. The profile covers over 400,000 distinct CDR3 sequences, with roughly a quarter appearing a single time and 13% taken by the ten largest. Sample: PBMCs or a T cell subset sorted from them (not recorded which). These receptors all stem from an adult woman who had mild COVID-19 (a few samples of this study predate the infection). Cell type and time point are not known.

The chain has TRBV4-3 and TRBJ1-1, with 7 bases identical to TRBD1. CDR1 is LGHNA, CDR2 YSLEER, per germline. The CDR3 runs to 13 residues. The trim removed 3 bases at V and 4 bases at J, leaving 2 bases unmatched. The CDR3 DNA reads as TGCGCCAGCAGCCAGTCAGGGGGCACTGAAGCTTTCTTT. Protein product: CASSQSGGTEAFF.

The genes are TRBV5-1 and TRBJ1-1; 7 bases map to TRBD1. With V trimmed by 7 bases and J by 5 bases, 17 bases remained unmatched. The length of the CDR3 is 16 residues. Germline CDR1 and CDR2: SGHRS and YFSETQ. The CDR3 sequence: CASGRGGRQGWTEAFF. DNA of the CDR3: TGCGCCAGCGGGCGAGGCGGTAGACAGGGATGGACTGAAGCTTTCTTT.

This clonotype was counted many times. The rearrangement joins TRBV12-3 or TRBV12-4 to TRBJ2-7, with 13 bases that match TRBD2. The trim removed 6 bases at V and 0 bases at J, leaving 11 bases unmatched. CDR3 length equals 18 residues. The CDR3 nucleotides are TGTGCCAGCAGCTTACGGACTAGCGGGAGAGGCCCCTCCTACGAGCAGTACTTC. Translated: CASSLRTSGRGPSYEQYF.

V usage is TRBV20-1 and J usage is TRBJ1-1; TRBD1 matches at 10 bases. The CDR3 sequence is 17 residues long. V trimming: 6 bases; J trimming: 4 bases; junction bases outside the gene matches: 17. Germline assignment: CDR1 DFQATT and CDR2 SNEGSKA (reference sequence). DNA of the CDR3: TGCAGTGCGCAATTACCGGGACAGGGGTTATTGGGCACTGAAGCTTTCTTT. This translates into CSAQLPGQGLLGTEAFF.

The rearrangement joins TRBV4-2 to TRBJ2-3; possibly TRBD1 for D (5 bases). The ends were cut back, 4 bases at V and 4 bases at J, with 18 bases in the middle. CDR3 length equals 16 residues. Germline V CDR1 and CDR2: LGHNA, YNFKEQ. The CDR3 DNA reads TGTGCCAGCAGCCTGACCCTGGAAGGGGCGGCAGATACGCAGTATTTT. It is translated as CASSLTLEGAADTQYF.

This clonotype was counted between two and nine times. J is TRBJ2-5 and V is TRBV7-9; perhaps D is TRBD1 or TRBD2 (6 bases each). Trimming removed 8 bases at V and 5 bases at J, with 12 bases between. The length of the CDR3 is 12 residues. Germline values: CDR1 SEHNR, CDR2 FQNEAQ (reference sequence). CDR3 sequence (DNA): TGTGCCAGCGGAGGGGGATTCGAGACCCAGTACTTC. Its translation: CASGGGFETQYF.

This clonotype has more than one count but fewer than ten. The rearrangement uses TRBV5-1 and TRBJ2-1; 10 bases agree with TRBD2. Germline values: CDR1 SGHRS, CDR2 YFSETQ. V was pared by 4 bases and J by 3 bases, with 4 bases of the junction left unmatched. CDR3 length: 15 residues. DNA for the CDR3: TGCGCCAGCAGCAGGACTAGCGGAGTCTACAATGAGCAGTTCTTC. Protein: CASSRTSGVYNEQFF.

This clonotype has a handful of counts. The CDR3: CASSGQGARYNEQFF. The CDR3 DNA reads TGTGCCAGCAGCGGCCAGGGGGCGCGTTACAATGAGCAGTTCTTC. V and J are TRBV7-2 and TRBJ2-1; 8 bases match TRBD1. There are 15 residues in the CDR3. Germline V gives CDR1 SGHTA, CDR2 FQGNSA. Trimming removed 5 bases from V and 4 bases from J; junction bases left unmatched: 7.

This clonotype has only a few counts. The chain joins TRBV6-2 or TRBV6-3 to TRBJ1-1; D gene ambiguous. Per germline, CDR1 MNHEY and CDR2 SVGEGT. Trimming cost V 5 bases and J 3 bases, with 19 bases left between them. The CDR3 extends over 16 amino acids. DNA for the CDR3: TGTGCCAGCAGTAGCCGAAAGTCGGCCTGGGACACTGAAGCTTTCTTT. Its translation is CASSSRKSAWDTEAFF.

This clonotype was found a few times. CDR3 nucleotide sequence: TGCGCCAGCAGCTTGGATCGGACAGGGAGGCCGAATTCACCCCTCCACTTT. This gives the protein CASSLDRTGRPNSPLHF. V gene TRBV5-1 combines with J gene TRBJ1-6; 8 bases fit TRBD1. Per germline, CDR1 SGHRS and CDR2 YFSETQ. The CDR3 length is 17 residues. The V gene end was trimmed by 0 bases and the J gene end by 7 bases; junction bases not matched to a gene: 9.

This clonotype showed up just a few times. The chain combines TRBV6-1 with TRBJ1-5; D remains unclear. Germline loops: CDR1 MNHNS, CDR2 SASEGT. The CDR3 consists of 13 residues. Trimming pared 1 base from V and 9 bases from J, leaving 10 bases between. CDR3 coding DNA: TGTGCCAGCAGTGAAGTTCGAGGAAGGCCCCAGCATTTT. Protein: CASSEVRGRPQHF.

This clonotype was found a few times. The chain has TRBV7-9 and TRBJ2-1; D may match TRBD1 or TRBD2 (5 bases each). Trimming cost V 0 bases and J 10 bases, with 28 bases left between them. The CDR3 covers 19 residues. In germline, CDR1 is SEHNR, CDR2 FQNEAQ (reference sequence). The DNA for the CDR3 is TGTGCCAGCAGCTTAGCGAGGAGGCGGCGAGTGGGGGATCGGAACGAGCAGTTCTTC. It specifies CASSLARRRRVGDRNEQFF.